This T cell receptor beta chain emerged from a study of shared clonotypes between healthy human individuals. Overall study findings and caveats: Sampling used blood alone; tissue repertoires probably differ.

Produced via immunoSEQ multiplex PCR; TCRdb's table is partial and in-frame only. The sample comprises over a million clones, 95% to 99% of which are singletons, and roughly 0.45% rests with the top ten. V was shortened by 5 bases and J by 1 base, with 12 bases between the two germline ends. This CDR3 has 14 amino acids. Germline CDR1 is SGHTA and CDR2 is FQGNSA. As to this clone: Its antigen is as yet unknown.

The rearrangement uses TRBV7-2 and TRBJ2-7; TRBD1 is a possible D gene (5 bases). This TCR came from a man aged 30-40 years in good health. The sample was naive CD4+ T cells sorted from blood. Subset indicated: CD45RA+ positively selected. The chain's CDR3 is CASSPGWLSYEQYF. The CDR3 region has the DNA TGTGCCAGCAGCCCAGGGTGGCTATCCTACGAGCAGTACTTC. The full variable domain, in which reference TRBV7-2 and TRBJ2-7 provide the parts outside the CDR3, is GAGVSQSPSNKVTEKGKDVELRCDPISGHTALYWYRQSLGQGLEFLIYFQGNSAPDKSGLPSDRFSAERTGGSVSTLTIQRTQQEDSAVYLCASSPGWLSYEQYFGPGTRLTVT.